The 10 T cell receptor beta chains presented below share a single source sample, sequenced in a study of shared clonotypes between healthy human individuals. The table came from immunoSEQ multiplex PCR; TCRdb's copy has only in-frame clones and leaves some out. Here the sample spans roughly 2,500,000 clones, under 95% being singletons. Sequencing input: naive CD4+ T cells from PBMCs. Sample subset: CD45RA+ positively selected. All receptors derive from a man aged 18 to 30 in good health. Some clones in this sample may be carry-over from other donors' samples.

This rearrangement joins TRBV5-4 to TRBJ2-3; the D is unclear. This CDR3 is built from 12 residues. V was trimmed by 3 bases and J by 0 bases, leaving 2 bases between them. CDR1 and CDR2 from the germline V gene are SGHNT and YYREEE (reference sequence). CDR3 bases: TGTGCCAGCAGCTGGAGCACAGATACGCAGTATTTT. Its protein is CASSWSTDTQYF.

V gene TRBV11-3 combines with J gene TRBJ1-3; TRBD1 matches at 7 bases. The J segment lost 0 bases and the V segment lost 5 bases, leaving 7 bases of the junction unmatched. The germline gives CDR1 SGHNT, CDR2 YENEEA. The CDR3 is 16 residues long. CDR3 DNA: TGTGCCAGCAGCCCCGGGACAGCCAGCTCTGGAAACACCATATATTTT. It translates to CASSPGTASSGNTIYF.

The chain has TRBV28 and TRBJ2-3, with 11 bases aligning to TRBD2. The V and J ends lost 6 bases and 2 bases, in that order; junction bases with no gene match: 10. Germline V gene data show CDR1 as MDHEN and CDR2 as SYDVKM. CDR3 size: 17 residues. As DNA, the CDR3 is TGTGCCAGCAGCTTTGGGGGGACTAGCGGAGCCACAGATACGCAGTATTTT. Translation: CASSFGGTSGATDTQYF.

This chain joins TRBV27 and TRBJ1-5; D is unclear. V lost 5 bases, J lost 6 bases, and 8 bases lay in between. This CDR3 is built from 12 residues. From germline, CDR1 is MNHEY and CDR2 SMNVEV (reference sequence). The CDR3 DNA reads TGTGCCAGCAGTCGCATAGGTCAGCCCCAGCATTTT. Its translation is CASSRIGQPQHF.

Turning to this clone: Distinct nucleotide sequences in the sample also encode this CDR3. The chain links TRBV28 to TRBJ2-7, with 7 bases fitting TRBD2. The germline V gene encodes CDR1 MDHEN and CDR2 SYDVKM. The CDR3 sequence is 15 residues long. After removal of 4 bases from V and 0 bases from J, the junction contained 6 bases not matched to a gene. The CDR3 protein is CASSSLAGASYEQYF. For the CDR3, the DNA is TGTGCCAGCAGTTCTTTAGCGGGTGCCTCCTACGAGCAGTACTTC.

This clone came up once. The sample has other DNA sequences that encode this CDR3 too. The CDR3 reads CASSFSGANVLTF. As DNA, the CDR3 is TGTGCCAGCAGCTTTTCTGGGGCCAACGTCCTGACTTTC. V usage is TRBV7-3 and J usage is TRBJ2-6, with no clear D. Trimming cost V 3 bases and J 1 base, with 1 base left between them. CDR3 length: 13 residues. CDR1 is SGHTA, CDR2 FQGTGA, per germline.

J is TRBJ2-1 and V is TRBV28, with 10 bases fitting TRBD1. CDR1 and CDR2 (germline): MDHEN, SYDVKM. This CDR3 is 15 amino acids long. V was clipped by 4 bases and J by 7 bases; unmatched bases: 7. The CDR3 DNA is TGTGCCAGCAGTTCGAGGACAGGGGGAGAGAATGAGCAGTTCTTC. This codes for CASSSRTGGENEQFF.

The chain links TRBV18 to TRBJ1-5; D is ambiguous. V lost 5 bases, J lost 4 bases, and 18 bases lay in between. CDR3 size: 16 residues. Germline V gene data show CDR1 as KGHSH and CDR2 as LQKENI. Here the CDR3 DNA reads TGTGCCAGCTCAACCCTCATCCAGGCCGGGAATCAGCCCCAGCATTTT. This translates into CASSTLIQAGNQPQHF.

This chain joins TRBV28 and TRBJ1-4, with a possible D match to TRBD1 (6 bases). The CDR3 is made up of 15 amino acids. Per the germline V gene, CDR1 is MDHEN and CDR2 is SYDVKM. Trimming shortened V by 4 bases and J by 8 bases, and 17 bases separated the two germline ends. The CDR3 spells CASSSPQGYNEKLFF. The CDR3 DNA reads TGTGCCAGCAGTTCCCCACAGGGATATAACGAAAAACTGTTTTTT.

The chain couples TRBV11-1 to TRBJ2-1, with D maybe TRBD2 (9 bases). Germline CDR1 SGHAT, CDR2 FQDESV (reference sequence). The CDR3 spans 19 residues. V lost 5 bases, J lost 9 bases, and 32 bases lay in between. The CDR3 DNA is TGTGCCAGCAGCCCCCTCCTCAGGGGGCGGGAGGGCCGTCGGGGTGAGCAGTTCTTC. It yields the protein CASSPLLRGREGRRGEQFF. The full variable domain, completed using reference TRBV11-1 and TRBJ2-1, is EAEVAQSPRYKITEKSQAVAFWCDPISGHATLYWYRQILGQGPELLVQFQDESVVDDSQLPKDRFSAERLKGVDSTLKIQPAELGDSAMYLCASSPLLRGREGRRGEQFFGPGTRLTVL.